The entry below gives a single TCR beta chain sequence along with its context. Its matching antigen is unknown. The sample originates from a study of T cell responses to AZD1222 COVID-19 vaccine. Whole-study findings and limits: Seropositivity was recorded at baseline in only a handful of AZD1222 recipients. In a largely white British group with more females than males, clonal diversity was possibly underestimated.

Sequencing was performed with immunoSEQ multiplex PCR; in TCRdb, only in-frame clones are kept and a portion is missing. The repertoire consists of approximately 140,000 clones, with 85% to 95% occurring once and the leading ten covering 0.91%. CDR1 MNHEY and CDR2 SVGAGI come from the germline V gene. V lost 4 bases and J lost 9; bases outside the gene matches: 11. This CDR3 spans 16 amino acids. The J gene is TRBJ2-1, the V gene TRBV6-5; 11 bases line up with TRBD2. This specimen was peripheral blood, taken on day 0 of MenACWY control vaccination. The receptor was isolated from an adult in good health. CDR3 loop: CASSFRLAGPLGEQFF. The CDR3 nucleotides are TGTGCCAGCAGTTTCAGACTAGCGGGACCTCTAGGTGAGCAGTTCTTC.